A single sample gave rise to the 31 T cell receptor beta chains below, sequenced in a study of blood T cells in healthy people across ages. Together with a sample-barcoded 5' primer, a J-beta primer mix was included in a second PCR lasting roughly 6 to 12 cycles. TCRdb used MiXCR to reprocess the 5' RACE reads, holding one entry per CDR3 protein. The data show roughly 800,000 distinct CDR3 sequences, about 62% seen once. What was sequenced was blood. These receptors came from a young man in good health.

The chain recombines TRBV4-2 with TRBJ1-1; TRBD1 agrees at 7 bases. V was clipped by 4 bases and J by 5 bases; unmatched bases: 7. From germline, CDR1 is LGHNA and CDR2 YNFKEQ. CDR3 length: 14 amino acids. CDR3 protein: CASSPSDRDTEAFF. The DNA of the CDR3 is TGTGCCAGCAGCCCTTCTGACAGGGATACTGAAGCTTTCTTT.

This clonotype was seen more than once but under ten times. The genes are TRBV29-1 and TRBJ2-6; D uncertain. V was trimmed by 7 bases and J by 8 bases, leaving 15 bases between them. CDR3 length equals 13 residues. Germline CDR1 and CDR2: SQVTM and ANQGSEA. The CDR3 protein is CSAQPPTTNVLTF. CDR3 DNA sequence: TGCAGCGCCCAACCGCCTACAACCAACGTCCTGACTTTC. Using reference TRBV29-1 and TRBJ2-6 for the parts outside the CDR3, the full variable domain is SAVISQKPSRDICQRGTSLTIQCQVDSQVTMMFWYRQQPGQSLTLIATANQGSEATYESGFVIDKFPISRPNLTFSTLTVSNMSPEDSSIYLCSAQPPTTNVLTFGAGSRLTVL.

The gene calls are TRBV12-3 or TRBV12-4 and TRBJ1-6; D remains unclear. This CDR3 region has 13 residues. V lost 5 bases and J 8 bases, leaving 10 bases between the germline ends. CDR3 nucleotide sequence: TGTGCCAGCAGTCAGAAGATGGATTCACCCCTCCACTTT. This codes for CASSQKMDSPLHF.

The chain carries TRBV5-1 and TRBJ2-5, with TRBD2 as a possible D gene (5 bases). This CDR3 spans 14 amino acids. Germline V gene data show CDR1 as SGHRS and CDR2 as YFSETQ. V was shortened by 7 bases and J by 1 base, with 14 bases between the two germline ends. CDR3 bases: TGCGCCAGCGGACTTCAGCGGAGCCAAGAGACCCAGTACTTC. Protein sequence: CASGLQRSQETQYF.

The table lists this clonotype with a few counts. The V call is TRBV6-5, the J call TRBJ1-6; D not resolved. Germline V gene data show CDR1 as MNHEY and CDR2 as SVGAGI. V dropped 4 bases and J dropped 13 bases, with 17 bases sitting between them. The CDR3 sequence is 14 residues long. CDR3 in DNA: TGTGCCAGCAGTTCGACCCTCGGTATGACGCCCCTCCACTTT. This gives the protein CASSSTLGMTPLHF.

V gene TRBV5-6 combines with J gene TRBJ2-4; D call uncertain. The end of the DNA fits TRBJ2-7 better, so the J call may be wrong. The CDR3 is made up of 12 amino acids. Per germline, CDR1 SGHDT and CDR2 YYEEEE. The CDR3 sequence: CASSLRTSEQYF. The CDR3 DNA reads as TGTGCCAGCAGCCTTCGAACCAGCGAGCAGTACTTC.

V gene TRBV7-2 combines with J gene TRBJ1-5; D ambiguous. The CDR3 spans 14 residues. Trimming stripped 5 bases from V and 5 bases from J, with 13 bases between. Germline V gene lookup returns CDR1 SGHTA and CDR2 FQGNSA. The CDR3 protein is CASSPLTGYQPQHF. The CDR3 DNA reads TGTGCCAGCAGCCCCCTAACGGGGTATCAGCCCCAGCATTTT.

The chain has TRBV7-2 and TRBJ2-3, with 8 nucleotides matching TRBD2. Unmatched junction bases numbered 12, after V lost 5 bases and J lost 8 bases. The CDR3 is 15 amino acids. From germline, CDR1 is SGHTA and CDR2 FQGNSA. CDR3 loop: CASSALSGREATQYF. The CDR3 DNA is TGTGCCAGCAGCGCGCTATCGGGGCGGGAGGCTACGCAGTATTTT.

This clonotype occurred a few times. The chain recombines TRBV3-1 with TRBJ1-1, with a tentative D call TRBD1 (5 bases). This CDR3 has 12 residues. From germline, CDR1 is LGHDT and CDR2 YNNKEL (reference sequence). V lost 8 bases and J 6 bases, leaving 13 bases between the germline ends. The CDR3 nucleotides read TGTGCCAGCCTAGGGGCGGGGGCTGAAGCTTTCTTT. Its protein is CASLGAGAEAFF.

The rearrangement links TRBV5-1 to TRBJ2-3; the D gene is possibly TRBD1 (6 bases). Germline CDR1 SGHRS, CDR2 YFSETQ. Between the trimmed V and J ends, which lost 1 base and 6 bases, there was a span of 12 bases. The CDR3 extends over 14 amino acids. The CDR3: CASSLTGILDTQYF. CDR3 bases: TGCGCCAGCAGCTTGACAGGGATATTGGATACGCAGTATTTT.

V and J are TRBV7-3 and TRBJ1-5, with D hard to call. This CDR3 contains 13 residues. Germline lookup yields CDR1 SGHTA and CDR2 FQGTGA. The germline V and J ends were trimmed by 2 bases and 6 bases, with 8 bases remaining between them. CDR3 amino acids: CASSLGMSQPQHF. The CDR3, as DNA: TGTGCCAGCAGCTTAGGAATGAGTCAGCCCCAGCATTTT.

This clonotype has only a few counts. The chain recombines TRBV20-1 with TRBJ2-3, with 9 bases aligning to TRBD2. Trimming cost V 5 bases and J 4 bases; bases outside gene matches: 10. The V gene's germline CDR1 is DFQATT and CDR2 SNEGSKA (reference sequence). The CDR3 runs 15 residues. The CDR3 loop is CSACPGGGRADTQYF. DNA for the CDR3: TGCAGTGCTTGCCCGGGGGGCGGGAGGGCAGATACGCAGTATTTT.

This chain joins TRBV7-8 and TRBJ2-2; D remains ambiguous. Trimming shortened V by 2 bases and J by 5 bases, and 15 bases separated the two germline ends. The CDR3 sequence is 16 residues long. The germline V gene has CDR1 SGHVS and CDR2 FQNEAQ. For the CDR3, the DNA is TGTGCCAGCAGCTTAACTGCCAGAGTAACGACCGGGGAGCTGTTTTTT. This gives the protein CASSLTARVTTGELFF. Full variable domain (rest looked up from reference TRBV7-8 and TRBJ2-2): GAGVSQSPRYKVAKRGQDVALRCDPISGHVSLFWYQQALGQGPEFLTYFQNEAQLDKSGLPSDRFFAERPEGSVSTLKIQRTQQEDSAVYLCASSLTARVTTGELFFGEGSRLTVL.

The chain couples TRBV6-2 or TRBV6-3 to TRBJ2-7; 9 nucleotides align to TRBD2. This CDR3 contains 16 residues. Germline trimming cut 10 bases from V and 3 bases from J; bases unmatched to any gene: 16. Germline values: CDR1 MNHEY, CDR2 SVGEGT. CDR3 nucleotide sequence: TGTGCCAACAGCAAAAACGTAGAGCGGGAGGACTACGAGCAGTACTTC. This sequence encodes CANSKNVEREDYEQYF.

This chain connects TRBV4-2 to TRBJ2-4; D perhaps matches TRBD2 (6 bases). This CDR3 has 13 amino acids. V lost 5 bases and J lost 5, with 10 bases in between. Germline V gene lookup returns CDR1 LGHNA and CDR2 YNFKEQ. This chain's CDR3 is CASSVGTQNIQYF. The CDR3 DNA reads TGTGCCAGCAGCGTCGGGACTCAAAACATTCAGTACTTC.

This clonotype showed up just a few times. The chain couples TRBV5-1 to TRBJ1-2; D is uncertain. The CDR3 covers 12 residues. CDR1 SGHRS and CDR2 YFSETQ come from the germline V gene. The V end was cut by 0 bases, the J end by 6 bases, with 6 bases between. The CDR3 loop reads CASSLDEDGYTF. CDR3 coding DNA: TGCGCCAGCAGCTTGGATGAGGATGGCTACACCTTC.

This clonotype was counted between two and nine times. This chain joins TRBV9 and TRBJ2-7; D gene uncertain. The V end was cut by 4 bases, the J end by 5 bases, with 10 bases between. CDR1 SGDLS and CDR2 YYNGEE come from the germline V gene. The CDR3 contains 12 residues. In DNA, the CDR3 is TGTGCCAGCAGCCCAAACTTGGACGAGCAGTACTTC. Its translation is CASSPNLDEQYF.

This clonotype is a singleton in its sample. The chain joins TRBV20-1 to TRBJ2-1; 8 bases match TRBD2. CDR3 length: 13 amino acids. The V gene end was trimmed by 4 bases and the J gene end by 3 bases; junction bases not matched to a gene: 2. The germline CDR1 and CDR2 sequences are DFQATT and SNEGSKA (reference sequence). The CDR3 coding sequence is TGCAGTGCTATAACTAGCGGCTACAATGAGCAGTTCTTC. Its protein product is CSAITSGYNEQFF.

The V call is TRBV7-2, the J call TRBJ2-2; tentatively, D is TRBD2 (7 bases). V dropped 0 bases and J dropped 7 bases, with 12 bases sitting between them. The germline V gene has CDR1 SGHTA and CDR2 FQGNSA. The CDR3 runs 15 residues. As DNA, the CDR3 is TGTGCCAGCAGCTTAGCGGGGGGGGCCGGCGGGGAGCTGTTTTTT. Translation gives CASSLAGGAGGELFF.

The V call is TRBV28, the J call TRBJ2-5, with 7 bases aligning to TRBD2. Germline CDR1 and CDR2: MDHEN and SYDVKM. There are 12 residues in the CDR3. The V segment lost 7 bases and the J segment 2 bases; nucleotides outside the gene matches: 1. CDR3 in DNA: TGTGCCAGCACCGGGGGGCAAGAGACCCAGTACTTC. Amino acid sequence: CASTGGQETQYF.

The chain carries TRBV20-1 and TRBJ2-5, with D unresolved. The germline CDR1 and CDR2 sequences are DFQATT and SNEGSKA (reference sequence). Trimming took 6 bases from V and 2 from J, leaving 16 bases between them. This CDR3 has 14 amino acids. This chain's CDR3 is CSAPGWAAQETQYF. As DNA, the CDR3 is TGCAGTGCCCCCGGCTGGGCAGCGCAAGAGACCCAGTACTTC.

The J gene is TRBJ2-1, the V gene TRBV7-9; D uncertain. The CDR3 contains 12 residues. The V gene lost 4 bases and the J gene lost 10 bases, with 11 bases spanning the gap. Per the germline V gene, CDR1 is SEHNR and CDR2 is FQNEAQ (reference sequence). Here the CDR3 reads CASSWVGREQFF. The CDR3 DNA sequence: TGTGCCAGCAGCTGGGTGGGTCGGGAGCAGTTCTTC.

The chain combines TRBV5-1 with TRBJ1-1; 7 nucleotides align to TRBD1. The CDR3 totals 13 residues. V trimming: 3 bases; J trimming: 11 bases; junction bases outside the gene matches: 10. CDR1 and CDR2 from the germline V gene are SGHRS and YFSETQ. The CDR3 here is CASSSGLQGTAFF. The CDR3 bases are TGCGCCAGCAGCTCCGGACTACAGGGGACGGCTTTCTTT.

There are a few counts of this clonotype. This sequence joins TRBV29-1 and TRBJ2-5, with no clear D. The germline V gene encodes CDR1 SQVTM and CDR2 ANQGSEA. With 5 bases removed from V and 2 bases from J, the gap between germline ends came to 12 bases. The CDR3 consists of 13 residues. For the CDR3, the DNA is TGCAGCGTTCGTGGCCAAGTTCAAGAGACCCAGTACTTC. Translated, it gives CSVRGQVQETQYF.

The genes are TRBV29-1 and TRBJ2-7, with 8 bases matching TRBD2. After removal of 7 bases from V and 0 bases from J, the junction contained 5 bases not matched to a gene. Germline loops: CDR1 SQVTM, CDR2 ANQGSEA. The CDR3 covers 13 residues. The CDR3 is CSAVSGTSYEQYF. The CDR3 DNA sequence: TGCAGCGCAGTTAGCGGGACCTCCTACGAGCAGTACTTC.

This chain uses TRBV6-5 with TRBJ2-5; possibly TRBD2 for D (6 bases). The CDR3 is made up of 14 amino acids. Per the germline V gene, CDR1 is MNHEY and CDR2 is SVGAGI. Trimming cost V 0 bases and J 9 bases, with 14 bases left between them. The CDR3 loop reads CASSYSALASAQYF. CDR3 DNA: TGTGCCAGCAGTTACTCGGCCCTAGCGTCGGCCCAGTACTTC.

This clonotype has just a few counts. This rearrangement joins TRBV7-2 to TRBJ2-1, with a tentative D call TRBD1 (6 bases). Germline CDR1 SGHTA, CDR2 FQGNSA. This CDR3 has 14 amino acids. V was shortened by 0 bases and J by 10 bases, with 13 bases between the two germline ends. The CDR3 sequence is CASSLAPRGREQFF. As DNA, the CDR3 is TGTGCCAGCAGCTTAGCTCCCAGGGGACGGGAGCAGTTCTTC.

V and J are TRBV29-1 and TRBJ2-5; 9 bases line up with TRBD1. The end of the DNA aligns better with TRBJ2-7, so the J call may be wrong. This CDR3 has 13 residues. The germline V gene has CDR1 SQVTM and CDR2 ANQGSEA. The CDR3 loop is CSVVGTGNAEQYF. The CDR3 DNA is TGCAGCGTCGTGGGGACAGGGAACGCCGAGCAGTACTTC.

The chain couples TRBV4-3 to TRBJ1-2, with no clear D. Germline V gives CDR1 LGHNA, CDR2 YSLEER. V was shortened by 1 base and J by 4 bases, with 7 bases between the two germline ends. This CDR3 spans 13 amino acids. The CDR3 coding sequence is TGCGCCAGCAGCCAAGCGTTAGGCTATGGCTACACCTTC. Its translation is CASSQALGYGYTF.

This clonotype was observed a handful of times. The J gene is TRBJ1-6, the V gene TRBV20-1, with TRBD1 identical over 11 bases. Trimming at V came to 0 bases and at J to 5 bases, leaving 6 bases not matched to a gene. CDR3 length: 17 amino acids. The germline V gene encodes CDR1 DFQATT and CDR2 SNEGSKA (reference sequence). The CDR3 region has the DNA TGCAGTGCTAGAGATCTTGGGACAGGGGGAAATAATTCACCCCTCCACTTT. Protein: CSARDLGTGGNNSPLHF.

The CDR3 reads CASSLTGGGPEAFF. CDR3 DNA: TGTGCCAGCAGTTTAACAGGGGGAGGACCTGAAGCTTTCTTT. The chain joins TRBV28 to TRBJ1-1, with 8 positions matching TRBD1. Per the germline V gene, CDR1 is MDHEN and CDR2 is SYDVKM. The CDR3 runs 14 residues. Trimming at V came to 2 bases and at J to 6 bases, leaving 5 bases not matched to a gene.